This T cell receptor (beta chain) was identified during a study of cytomegalovirus exposure and HLA in healthy donors. Using immunoSEQ multiplex PCR, the repertoire was profiled, and TCRdb retains in-frame clones only, with some absent. The sample lists 200,000 to 300,000 clones; less than 95% were seen once. V shed 5 bases and J shed 4 bases, with 9 bases lying between them. Germline CDR1 reads MDHEN; CDR2 reads SYDVKM. The CDR3 consists of 12 residues. On this clone: Distinct nucleotide sequences in the sample also encode this CDR3.

The chain uses TRBV28 and TRBJ2-7, with a possible D match to TRBD1 (6 bases). What was sequenced was PBMCs. This sequence was found in a young woman in good health and CMV-seronegative. The CDR3: CASSRTAYEQYF. The CDR3 region has the DNA TGTGCCAGCAGTCGGACAGCGTACGAGCAGTACTTC.